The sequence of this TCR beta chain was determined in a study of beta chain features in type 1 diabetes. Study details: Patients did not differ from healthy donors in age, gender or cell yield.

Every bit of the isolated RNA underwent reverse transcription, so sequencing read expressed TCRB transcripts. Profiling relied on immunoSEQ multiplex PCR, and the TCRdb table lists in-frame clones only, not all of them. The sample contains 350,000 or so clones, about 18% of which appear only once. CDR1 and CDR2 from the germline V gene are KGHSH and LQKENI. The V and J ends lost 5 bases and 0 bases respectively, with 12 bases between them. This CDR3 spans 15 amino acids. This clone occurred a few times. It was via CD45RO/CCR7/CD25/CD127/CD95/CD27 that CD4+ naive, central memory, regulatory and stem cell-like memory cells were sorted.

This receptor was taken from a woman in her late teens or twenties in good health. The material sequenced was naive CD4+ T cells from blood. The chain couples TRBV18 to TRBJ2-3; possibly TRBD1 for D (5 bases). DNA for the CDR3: TGTGCCAGCTCAACGTTGGGGCTCAGCACAGATACGCAGTATTTT. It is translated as CASSTLGLSTDTQYF. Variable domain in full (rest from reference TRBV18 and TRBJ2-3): NAGVMQNPRHLVRRRGQEARLRCSPMKGHSHVYWYRQLPEEGLKFMVYLQKENIIDESGMPKERFSAEFPKEGPSILRIQQVVRGDSAAYFCASSTLGLSTDTQYFGPGTRLTVL.